These T cell receptor beta chains were read from a single sample in a study of OX40 agonist ivuxolimab in advanced cancers. TCRdb keeps only in-frame clones here, not all; method: immunoSEQ multiplex PCR. The sample carries around 71,000 clones, 60% to 80% recorded once. The sample here was CD4+ or CD8+ T cells sorted from blood, taken in a trial of the OX40 agonist ivuxolimab. The receptors come from an adult with an advanced solid tumor such as melanoma, head and neck, liver or kidney cancer. Both conserved end residues are part of each CDR3. The order of the fields is D gene, clone size, J gene, V gene, CDR3 protein, CDR3 DNA. The D gene is left open where the match is weak. Clone size is not always given. Where it is, it says once, few, many or a class for expanded clones.

D gene: TRBD1
clone size: -
J gene: TRBJ1-2
V gene: TRBV28
CDR3 protein: CASRKTGSYGYTF
CDR3 DNA: TGTGCCAGCAGGAAGACAGGGAGCTATGGCTACACCTTC

D gene: TRBD1
clone size: few
J gene: TRBJ1-5
V gene: TRBV11-2
CDR3 protein: CASSLGDRQPQHF
CDR3 DNA: TGTGCCAGCAGCTTAGGGGACAGACAGCCCCAGCATTTT

D gene: -
clone size: once
J gene: TRBJ1-1
V gene: TRBV30
CDR3 protein: CAWSRGHENTEAFF
CDR3 DNA: TGTGCCTGGAGTAGGGGACACGAGAACACTGAAGCTTTCTTT

D gene: TRBD1
clone size: -
J gene: TRBJ2-7
V gene: TRBV7-9
CDR3 protein: CASSPVDRDGYEQYF
CDR3 DNA: TGTGCCAGCAGCCCCGTGGACAGGGATGGGTACGAGCAGTACTTC

D gene: -
clone size: once
J gene: TRBJ1-6
V gene: TRBV7-9
CDR3 protein: CASSLRGPYNSPLHF
CDR3 DNA: TGTGCCAGCAGCTTACGGGGCCCCTATAATTCACCCCTCCACTTT

D gene: -
clone size: -
J gene: TRBJ2-3
V gene: TRBV7-2
CDR3 protein: CASSLGGGGTDTQYF
CDR3 DNA: TGTGCCAGCAGCTTAGGGGGCGGGGGCACAGATACGCAGTATTTT

D gene: TRBD1
clone size: -
J gene: TRBJ1-2
V gene: TRBV2
CDR3 protein: CASFRGLDYGYTF
CDR3 DNA: TGTGCCAGCTTTAGGGGGCTGGACTATGGCTACACCTTC

D gene: -
clone size: -
J gene: TRBJ2-1
V gene: TRBV10-1
CDR3 protein: CASSGTLYNEQFF
CDR3 DNA: TGCGCCAGCAGTGGGACCTTGTACAATGAGCAGTTCTTC

D gene: -
clone size: -
J gene: TRBJ2-7
V gene: TRBV7-2
CDR3 protein: CASSLNSILLYEQYF
CDR3 DNA: TGTGCCAGCAGCTTAAACTCGATCCTACTCTACGAGCAGTACTTC

D gene: -
clone size: -
J gene: TRBJ1-1
V gene: TRBV28
CDR3 protein: CASSLLGVGMTEAFF
CDR3 DNA: TGTGCCAGCAGTTTATTGGGGGTGGGTATGACTGAAGCTTTCTTT

D gene: TRBD2
clone size: once
J gene: TRBJ2-3
V gene: TRBV5-1
CDR3 protein: CASSFLAGGNTDTQYF
CDR3 DNA: TGCGCCAGCAGCTTCCTAGCGGGAGGCAACACAGATACGCAGTATTTT

D gene: TRBD1
clone size: -
J gene: TRBJ1-1
V gene: TRBV19
CDR3 protein: CASSITNGDREAFF
CDR3 DNA: TGTGCCAGTAGTATCACGAACGGGGACAGGGAAGCTTTCTTT

D gene: -
clone size: -
J gene: TRBJ1-2
V gene: TRBV21-1
CDR3 protein: CASSKVHREGNYGYTF
CDR3 DNA: TGTGCCAGCAGCAAAGTTCACAGGGAGGGTAACTATGGCTACACCTTC

D gene: TRBD1
clone size: once
J gene: TRBJ1-1
V gene: TRBV9
CDR3 protein: CASSFDRVVNTEAFF
CDR3 DNA: TGTGCCAGCAGCTTTGACAGGGTTGTGAACACTGAAGCTTTCTTT

D gene: TRBD1
clone size: -
J gene: TRBJ2-5
V gene: TRBV9
CDR3 protein: CASSLAGTGGQETQYF
CDR3 DNA: TGTGCCAGCAGCTTAGCCGGGACAGGGGGACAAGAGACCCAGTACTTC

D gene: -
clone size: -
J gene: TRBJ2-2
V gene: TRBV29-1
CDR3 protein: CSVEGDSLGGGELFF
CDR3 DNA: TGCAGCGTTGAGGGGGACTCACTAGGAGGCGGGGAGCTGTTTTTT

D gene: -
clone size: -
J gene: TRBJ1-2
V gene: TRBV7-9
CDR3 protein: CASSLMTAYGYTF
CDR3 DNA: TGTGCCAGCAGCTTAATGACAGCCTATGGCTACACCTTC

D gene: TRBD1
clone size: -
J gene: TRBJ1-5
V gene: TRBV2
CDR3 protein: CASSEARTGRQPQHF
CDR3 DNA: TGTGCCAGCAGTGAAGCGCGGACAGGGCGTCAGCCCCAGCATTTT

D gene: TRBD1
clone size: -
J gene: TRBJ1-2
V gene: TRBV19
CDR3 protein: CASSMETGGEGYTF
CDR3 DNA: TGTGCCAGTAGTATGGAGACAGGGGGCGAGGGCTACACCTTC

D gene: -
clone size: -
J gene: TRBJ1-2
V gene: TRBV6-5
CDR3 protein: CASSSPGSANYGYTF
CDR3 DNA: TGTGCCAGCAGTTCCCCCGGATCAGCTAACTATGGCTACACCTTC